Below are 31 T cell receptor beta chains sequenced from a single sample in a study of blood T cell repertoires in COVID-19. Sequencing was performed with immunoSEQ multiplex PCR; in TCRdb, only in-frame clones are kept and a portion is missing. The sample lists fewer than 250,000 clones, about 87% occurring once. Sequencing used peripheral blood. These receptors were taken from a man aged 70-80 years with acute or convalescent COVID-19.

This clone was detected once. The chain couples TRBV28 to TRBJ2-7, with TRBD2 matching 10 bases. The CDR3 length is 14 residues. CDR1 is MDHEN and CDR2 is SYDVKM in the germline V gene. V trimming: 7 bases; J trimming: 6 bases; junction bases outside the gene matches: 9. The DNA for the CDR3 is TGTGCCAGCATGGATAGCGGGAGGTGGGTCGAGCAGTACTTC. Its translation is CASMDSGRWVEQYF. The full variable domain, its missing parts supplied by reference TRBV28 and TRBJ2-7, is DVKVTQSSRYLVKRTGEKVFLECVQDMDHENMFWYRQDPGLGLRLIYFSYDVKMKEKGDIPEGYSVSREKKERFSLILESASTNQTSMYLCASMDSGRWVEQYFGPGTRLTVT.

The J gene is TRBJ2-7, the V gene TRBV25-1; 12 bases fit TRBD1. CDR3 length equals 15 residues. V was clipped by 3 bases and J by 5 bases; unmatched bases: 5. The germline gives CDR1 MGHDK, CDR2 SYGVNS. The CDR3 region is CASSDFGTGGNEQYF. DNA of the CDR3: TGTGCCAGCAGTGACTTCGGGACAGGGGGCAACGAGCAGTACTTC.

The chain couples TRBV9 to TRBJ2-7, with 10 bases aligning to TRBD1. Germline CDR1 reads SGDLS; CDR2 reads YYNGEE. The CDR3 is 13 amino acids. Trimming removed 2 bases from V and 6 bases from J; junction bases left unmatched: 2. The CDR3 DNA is TGTGCCAGCAGCGTGACAGGGGGCTTCGAGCAGTACTTC. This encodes CASSVTGGFEQYF.

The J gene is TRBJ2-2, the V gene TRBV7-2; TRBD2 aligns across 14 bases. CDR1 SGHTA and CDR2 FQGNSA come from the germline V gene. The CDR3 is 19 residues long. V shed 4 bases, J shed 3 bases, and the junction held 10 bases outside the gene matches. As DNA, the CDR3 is TGTGCCAGCAGCTCAGAAAGGGGGGGACTAGCGGGAGACACCGGGGAGCTGTTTTTT. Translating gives CASSSERGGLAGDTGELFF.

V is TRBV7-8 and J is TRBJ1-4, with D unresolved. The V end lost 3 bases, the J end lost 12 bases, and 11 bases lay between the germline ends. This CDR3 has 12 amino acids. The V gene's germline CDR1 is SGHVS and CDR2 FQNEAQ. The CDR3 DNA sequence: TGTGCCAGCAGCTTCCAGGTGGGAGAACTGTTTTTT. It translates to CASSFQVGELFF.

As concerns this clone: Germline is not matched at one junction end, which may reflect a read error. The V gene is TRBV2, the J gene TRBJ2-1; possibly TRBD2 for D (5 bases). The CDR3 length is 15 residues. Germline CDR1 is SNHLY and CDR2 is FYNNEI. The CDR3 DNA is TGTGCCAGCAGTGGGACTGAACTCTTTTACAATGAGCTGTTCTTC. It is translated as CASSGTELFYNELFF.

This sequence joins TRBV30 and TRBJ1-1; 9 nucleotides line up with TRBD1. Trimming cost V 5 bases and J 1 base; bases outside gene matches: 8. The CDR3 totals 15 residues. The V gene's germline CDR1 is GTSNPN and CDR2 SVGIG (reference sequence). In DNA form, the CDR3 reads TGTGCCTGGGTAAAACCGACAGGGGGGAACACTGAAGCTTTCTTT. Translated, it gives CAWVKPTGGNTEAFF.

CDR3 in amino acids: CASSLGGLVYGYTF. In nucleotides, the CDR3 is TGTGCCAGCAGCCTAGGGGGCCTTGTCTATGGCTACACCTTC. The rearrangement links TRBV3-1 (or the pseudogene TRBV3-2) to TRBJ1-2; TRBD1 matches 7 bases. The CDR3 is 14 residues long. Germline CDR1 reads LGHDT; CDR2 reads YNNKEL (reference sequence). Germline trimming cut 4 bases from V and 4 bases from J; bases unmatched to any gene: 6.

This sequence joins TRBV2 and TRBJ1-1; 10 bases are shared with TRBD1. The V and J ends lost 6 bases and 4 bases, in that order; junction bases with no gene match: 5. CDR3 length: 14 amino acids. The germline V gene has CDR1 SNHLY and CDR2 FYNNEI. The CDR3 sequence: CASSDRGHGTEAFF. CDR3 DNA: TGTGCCAGCAGCGACAGGGGGCATGGCACTGAAGCTTTCTTT.

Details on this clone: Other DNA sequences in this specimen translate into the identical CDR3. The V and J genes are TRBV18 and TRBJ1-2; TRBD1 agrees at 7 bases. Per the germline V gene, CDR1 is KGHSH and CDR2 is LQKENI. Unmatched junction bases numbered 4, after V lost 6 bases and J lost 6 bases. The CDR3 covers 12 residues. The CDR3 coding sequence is TGTGCCAGCTCGAGTACAGGGGATGGCTACACCTTC. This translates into CASSSTGDGYTF.

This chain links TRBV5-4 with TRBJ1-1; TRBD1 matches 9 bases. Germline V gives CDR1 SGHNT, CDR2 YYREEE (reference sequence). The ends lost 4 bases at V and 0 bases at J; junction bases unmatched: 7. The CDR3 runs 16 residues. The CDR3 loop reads CASSIRTGALNTEAFF. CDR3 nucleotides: TGTGCCAGCAGCATAAGGACAGGGGCTTTGAACACTGAAGCTTTCTTT.

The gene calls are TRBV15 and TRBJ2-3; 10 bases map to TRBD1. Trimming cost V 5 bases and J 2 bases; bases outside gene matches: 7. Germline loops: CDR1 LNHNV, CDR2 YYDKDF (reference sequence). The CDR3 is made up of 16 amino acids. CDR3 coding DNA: TGTGCCACCAGCGTTGGGACAGGGGCCCTCACAGATACGCAGTATTTT. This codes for CATSVGTGALTDTQYF.

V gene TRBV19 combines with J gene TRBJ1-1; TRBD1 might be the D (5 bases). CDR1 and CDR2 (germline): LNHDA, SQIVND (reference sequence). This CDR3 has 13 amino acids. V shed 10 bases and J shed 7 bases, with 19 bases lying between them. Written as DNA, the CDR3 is TGTGCCACCAGCAGAGGACACCCCAATGAAGCTTTCTTT. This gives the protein CATSRGHPNEAFF.

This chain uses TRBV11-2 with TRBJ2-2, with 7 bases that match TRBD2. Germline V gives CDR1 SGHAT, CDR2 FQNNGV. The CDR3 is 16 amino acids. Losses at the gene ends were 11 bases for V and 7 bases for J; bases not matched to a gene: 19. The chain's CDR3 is CAVGGSGRAGNGELFF. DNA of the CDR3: TGTGCCGTGGGAGGGTCAGGAAGGGCAGGCAACGGGGAGCTGTTTTTT.

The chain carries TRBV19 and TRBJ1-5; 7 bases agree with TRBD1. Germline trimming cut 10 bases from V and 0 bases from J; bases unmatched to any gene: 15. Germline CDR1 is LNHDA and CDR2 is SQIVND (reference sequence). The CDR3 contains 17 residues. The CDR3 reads CATYGGTATYSNQPQHF. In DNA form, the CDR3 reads TGTGCCACCTACGGCGGGACAGCGACTTATAGCAATCAGCCCCAGCATTTT.

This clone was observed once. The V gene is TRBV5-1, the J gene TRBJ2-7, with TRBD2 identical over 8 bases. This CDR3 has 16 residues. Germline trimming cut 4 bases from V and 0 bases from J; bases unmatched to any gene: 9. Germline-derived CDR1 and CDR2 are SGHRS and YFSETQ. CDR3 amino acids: CASSQTGTRSSYEQYF. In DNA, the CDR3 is TGCGCCAGCAGCCAAACCGGGACTAGGAGCTCCTACGAGCAGTACTTC.

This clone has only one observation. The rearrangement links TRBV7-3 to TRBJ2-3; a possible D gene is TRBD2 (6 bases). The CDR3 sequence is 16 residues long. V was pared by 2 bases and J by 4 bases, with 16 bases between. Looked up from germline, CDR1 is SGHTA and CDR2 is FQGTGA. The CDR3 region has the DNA TGTGCCAGCAGCTTATGGAACTCCGGAGGGGCAGATACGCAGTATTTT. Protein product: CASSLWNSGGADTQYF. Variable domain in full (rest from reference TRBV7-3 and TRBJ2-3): GAGVSQTPSNKVTEKGKYVELRCDPISGHTALYWYRQSLGQGPEFLIYFQGTGAADDSGLPNDRFFAVRPEGSVSTLKIQRTERGDSAVYLCASSLWNSGGADTQYFGPGTRLTVL.

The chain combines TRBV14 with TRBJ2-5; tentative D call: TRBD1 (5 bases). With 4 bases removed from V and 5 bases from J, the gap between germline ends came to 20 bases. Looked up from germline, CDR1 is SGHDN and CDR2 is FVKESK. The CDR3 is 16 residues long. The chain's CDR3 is CASSPTGGSITETQYF. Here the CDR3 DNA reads TGTGCCAGCAGCCCTACAGGTGGAAGTATTACGGAGACCCAGTACTTC.

CDR3 coding DNA: TGTGCCAGCAGTTTACGTGATAGCGGGAGTGGTTACAATGAGCAGTTCTTC. Its translation is CASSLRDSGSGYNEQFF. The chain has TRBV27 and TRBJ2-1, with 9 bases aligning to TRBD2. J gave up 4 bases and V 2 bases, and 9 bases lay outside the gene matches. Per the germline V gene, CDR1 is MNHEY and CDR2 is SMNVEV (reference sequence). The CDR3 has 17 amino acids.

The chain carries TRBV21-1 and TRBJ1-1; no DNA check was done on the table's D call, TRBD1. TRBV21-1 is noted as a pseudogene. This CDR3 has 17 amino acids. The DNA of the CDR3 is TGTGCCAGCAGCAGTCAGAGGGGACAGGGCGAACTAATCGAAGCTTTCTTT. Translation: CASSSQRGQGELIEAFF.

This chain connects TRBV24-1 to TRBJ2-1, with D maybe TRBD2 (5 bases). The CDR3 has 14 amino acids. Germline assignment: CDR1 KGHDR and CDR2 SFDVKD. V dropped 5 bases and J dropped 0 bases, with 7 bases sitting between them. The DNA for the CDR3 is TGTGCCACCAGTGGTGGGAGCTCCTACAATGAGCAGTTCTTC. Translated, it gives CATSGGSSYNEQFF.

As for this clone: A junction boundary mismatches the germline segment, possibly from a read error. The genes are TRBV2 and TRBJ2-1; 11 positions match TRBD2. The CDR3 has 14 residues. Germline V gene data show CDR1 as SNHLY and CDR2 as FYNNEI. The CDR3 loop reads CASKLAGDYSEQFF. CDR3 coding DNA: TGTGCCAGCAAACTAGCGGGAGACTACAGTGAGCAGTTCTTC.

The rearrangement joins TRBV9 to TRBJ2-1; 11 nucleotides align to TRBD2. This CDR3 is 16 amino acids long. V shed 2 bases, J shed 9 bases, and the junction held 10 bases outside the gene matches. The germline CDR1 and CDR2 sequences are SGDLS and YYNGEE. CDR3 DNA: TGTGCCAGCAGCGTCGGACTAGCGGGCCCGCGGGGTGAGCAGTTCTTC. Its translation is CASSVGLAGPRGEQFF.

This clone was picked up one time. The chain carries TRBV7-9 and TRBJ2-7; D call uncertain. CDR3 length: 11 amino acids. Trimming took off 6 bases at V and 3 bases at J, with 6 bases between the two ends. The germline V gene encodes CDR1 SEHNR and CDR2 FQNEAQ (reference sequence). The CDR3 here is CASRQLYEQYF. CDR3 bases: TGTGCCAGCAGGCAACTCTACGAGCAGTACTTC.

The CDR3 DNA follows: TGTGCCAGCAGCCCCGAGGCCGCCCGAGGTACGCAGTATTTT. It yields the protein CASSPEAARGTQYF. The genes are TRBV7-2 and TRBJ2-3, with D unresolved. V lost 5 bases and J lost 8, with 17 bases in between. Germline-derived CDR1 and CDR2 are SGHTA and FQGNSA. The CDR3 runs 14 residues.

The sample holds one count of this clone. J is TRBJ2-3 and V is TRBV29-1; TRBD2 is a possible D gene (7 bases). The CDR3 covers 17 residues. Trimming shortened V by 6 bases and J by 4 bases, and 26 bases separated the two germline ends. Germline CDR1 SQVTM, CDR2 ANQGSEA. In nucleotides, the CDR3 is TGCAGCGTCGGGGAGTTCATCGGGTCGGGGGGCGCAGATACGCAGTATTTT. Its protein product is CSVGEFIGSGGADTQYF.

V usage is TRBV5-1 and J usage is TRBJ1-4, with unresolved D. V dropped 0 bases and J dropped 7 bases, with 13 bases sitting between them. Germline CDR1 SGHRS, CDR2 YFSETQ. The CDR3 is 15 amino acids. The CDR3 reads CASSLAPSVSEKLFF. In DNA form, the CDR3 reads TGCGCCAGCAGCTTGGCCCCAAGCGTCAGTGAAAAACTGTTTTTT.

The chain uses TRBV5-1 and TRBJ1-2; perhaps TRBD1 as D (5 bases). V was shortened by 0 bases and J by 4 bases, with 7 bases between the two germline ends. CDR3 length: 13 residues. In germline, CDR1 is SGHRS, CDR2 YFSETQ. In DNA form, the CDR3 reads TGCGCCAGCAGCTTGGAGGGGCCCTATGGCTACACCTTC. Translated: CASSLEGPYGYTF.

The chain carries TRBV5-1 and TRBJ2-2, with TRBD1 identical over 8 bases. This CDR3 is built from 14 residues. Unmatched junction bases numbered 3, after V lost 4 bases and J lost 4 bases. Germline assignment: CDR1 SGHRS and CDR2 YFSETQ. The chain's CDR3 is CASSGQGGTGELFF. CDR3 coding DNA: TGCGCCAGCAGCGGACAGGGTGGCACCGGGGAGCTGTTTTTT. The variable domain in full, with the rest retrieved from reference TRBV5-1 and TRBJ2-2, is KAGVTQTPRYLIKTRGQQVTLSCSPISGHRSVSWYQQTPGQGLQFLFEYFSETQRNKGNFPGRFSGRQFSNSRSEMNVSTLELGDSALYLCASSGQGGTGELFFGEGSRLTVL.

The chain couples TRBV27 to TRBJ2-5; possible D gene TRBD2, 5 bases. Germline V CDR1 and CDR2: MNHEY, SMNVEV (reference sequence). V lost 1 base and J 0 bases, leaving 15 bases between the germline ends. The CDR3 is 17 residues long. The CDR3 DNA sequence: TGTGCCAGCAGTTTATTCCCGAATAGGGAGTACCAAGAGACCCAGTACTTC. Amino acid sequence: CASSLFPNREYQETQYF.

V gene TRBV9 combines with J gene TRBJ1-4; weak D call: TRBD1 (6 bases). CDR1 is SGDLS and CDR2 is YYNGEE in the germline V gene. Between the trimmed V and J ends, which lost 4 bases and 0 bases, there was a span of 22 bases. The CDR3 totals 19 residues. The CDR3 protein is CASSPLGGQLSATNEKLFF. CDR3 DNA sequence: TGTGCCAGCAGCCCATTGGGTGGACAGTTAAGTGCAACTAATGAAAAACTGTTTTTT.